The text below deals with one T cell receptor (beta chain). Participants, 18 to 89 years old, spanned under 30 US areas. CDR1 and CDR2 (germline): SNHLY, FYNNEI. The CDR3 runs to 17 residues. The germline V and J ends were trimmed by 5 bases and 2 bases, with 16 bases remaining between them. These data come from a study of blood T cell repertoires in COVID-19. For the study at large: T cells, B-cell-depleted T cells, or PBMCs supplied cDNA or gDNA.

In the original processing: Using reference gene primer amplification, nucleated cell counts were estimated. The assay was immunoSEQ multiplex PCR, and TCRdb's table has in-frame clones only and misses some. The V and J calls and clone size come from that table; D and trimming were worked out from the DNA. The data contain around 200,000 clones, 85% of them seen just once; the ten biggest clones take up around 20%. This TCR was recovered from a man aged 40-49 years who had recovered from COVID-19. This sequence joins TRBV2 and TRBJ2-6; D possibly corresponds to TRBD1 (6 bases). Sequenced material: PBMCs or T cells enriched from blood (not recorded which). DNA of the CDR3: TGTGCCAGCAGTAAATACAGGGAAAGCACTGGGGCCAACGTCCTGACTTTC. It encodes CASSKYRESTGANVLTF.